This entry lists 10 T cell receptor beta chains sequenced from one sample in a study of T cell responses to AZD1222 COVID-19 vaccine. The data were produced by immunoSEQ multiplex PCR, yet TCRdb's version contains in-frame clones alone and is incomplete. The table lists some 110,000 clones, about 93% of them singletons. Sequenced material: peripheral blood, taken on day 0 of AZD1222 vaccination. These receptors were obtained from an adult in good health.

The chain uses TRBV5-1 and TRBJ2-5, with TRBD1 matching 10 bases. CDR1 and CDR2 from the germline V gene are SGHRS and YFSETQ. This CDR3 spans 15 amino acids. Losses at the gene ends were 3 bases for V and 2 bases for J; bases not matched to a gene: 4. The CDR3 protein is CASSSGTGEQETQYF. The CDR3 nucleotides are TGCGCCAGCAGCTCCGGGACAGGGGAGCAAGAGACCCAGTACTTC.

This clone was seen only once. The chain is built from TRBV18 and TRBJ2-7; maybe TRBD1 (8 bases). CDR1 and CDR2 (germline): KGHSH, LQKENI. There are 12 residues in the CDR3. Trimming took off 3 bases at V and 11 bases at J, with 14 bases between the two ends. CDR3 amino acids: CASSPEAGQEYF. The CDR3 nucleotides read TGTGCCAGCTCACCCGAAGCGGGACAGGAGTACTTC.

This clone has just one count. V usage is TRBV9 and J usage is TRBJ2-1, with D possibly TRBD2 on 6 matching bases. This CDR3 has 14 amino acids. Trimming pared 4 bases from V and 0 bases from J, leaving 8 bases between. Germline V lookup: CDR1 SGDLS, CDR2 YYNGEE. CDR3 DNA sequence: TGTGCCAGCAGCACCGGGAGCTCCTACAATGAGCAGTTCTTC. Translation: CASSTGSSYNEQFF.

The chain links TRBV30 to TRBJ1-3; weak D call: TRBD1 (5 bases). Looked up from germline, CDR1 is GTSNPN and CDR2 is SVGIG (reference sequence). The CDR3 is made up of 13 amino acids. The ends were cut back, 7 bases at V and 0 bases at J, with 10 bases in the middle. CDR3 nucleotides: TGTGCCTTAGGACAAGTCTCTGGAAACACCATATATTTT. It codes for CALGQVSGNTIYF.

The genes are TRBV7-9 and TRBJ2-1; TRBD2 matches 8 bases. V gave up 1 base and J gave up 10 bases; unmatched junction bases: 9. CDR3 length: 15 amino acids. Germline CDR1 is SEHNR and CDR2 is FQNEAQ (reference sequence). Here the CDR3 DNA reads TGTGCCAGCAGCTTAGATGGTATGGTAGCGGGAGAGCAGTTCTTC. Protein: CASSLDGMVAGEQFF.

V is TRBV5-8 and J is TRBJ1-6; D is undetermined. The CDR3 length is 13 residues. Per the germline V gene, CDR1 is SGHTS and CDR2 is YDEGEE. Trimming took 4 bases from V and 5 from J, leaving 7 bases between them. In DNA, the CDR3 is TGTGCCAGCAGCCTGGATCATAATTCACCCCTCCACTTT. This encodes CASSLDHNSPLHF.

The V call is TRBV11-2, the J call TRBJ2-7; no firm D call. Trimming took 0 bases from V and 6 from J, leaving 12 bases between them. The CDR3 has 14 amino acids. Germline values: CDR1 SGHAT, CDR2 FQNNGV. In nucleotides, the CDR3 is TGTGCCAGCAGCTTAGATCGGGCAGGACCCGAGCAGTACTTC. This translates into CASSLDRAGPEQYF.

This clone was detected ten times or more. CDR3 loop: CASSLYGLATGGELFF. CDR3 sequence (DNA): TGTGCCAGCAGCTTATATGGACTAGCGACTGGCGGGGAGCTGTTTTTT. V usage is TRBV13 and J usage is TRBJ2-2, with 9 bases matching TRBD2. CDR1 is PRHDT and CDR2 is FYEKMQ in the germline V gene (reference sequence). The V segment lost 2 bases and the J segment 7 bases; nucleotides outside the gene matches: 8. This CDR3 is 16 amino acids long. Drawing the rest from reference TRBV13 and TRBJ2-2, the complete variable domain is AAGVIQSPRHLIKEKRETATLKCYPIPRHDTVYWYQQGPGQDPQFLISFYEKMQSDKGSIPDRFSAQQFSDYHSELNMSSLELGDSALYFCASSLYGLATGGELFFGEGSRLTVL.

The CDR3 sequence: CASRLDGDTGEQYF. The CDR3 DNA reads TGTGCCAGCAGATTGGACGGAGACACAGGGGAGCAGTACTTC. The chain links TRBV6-5 to TRBJ2-7, with a possible D match to TRBD1 (6 bases). There are 14 residues in the CDR3. V lost 6 bases, J lost 7 bases, and 19 bases lay in between. Germline lookup yields CDR1 MNHEY and CDR2 SVGAGI.

This chain connects TRBV5-1 to TRBJ1-5; no definite D call. The CDR3 contains 14 residues. The germline CDR1 and CDR2 sequences are SGHRS and YFSETQ. V was trimmed by 0 bases and J by 4 bases, leaving 8 bases between them. CDR3 coding DNA: TGCGCCAGCAGCTTGGGCCAGACTAATCAGCCCCAGCATTTT. Amino acids: CASSLGQTNQPQHF.